This entry lists 25 T cell receptor beta chains sequenced from one sample in a study of CD8 T cells in Susac syndrome. An amount of RNA that ranged from 0.5 to 1 ug was reverse transcribed with random hexamers. MiXCR, run by TCRdb on the immunoSEQ multiplex PCR reads, gives a single entry per CDR3 protein. The sample includes around 190,000 distinct CDR3 sequences, around 96% of them seen just once. Input material: CD4+ T cells from PBMCs. Receptors were obtained from a human donor in good health.

Only one count was recorded for this clonotype. The chain has TRBV28 and TRBJ1-1; a weak D match, TRBD1 (5 bases). The length of the CDR3 is 14 residues. Trimming removed 5 bases from V and 3 bases from J, with 13 bases in between. Germline V lookup: CDR1 MDHEN, CDR2 SYDVKM. In DNA, the CDR3 is TGTGCCAGCAGTCCATGGGACGTGGACACTGAAGCTTTCTTT. Its translation: CASSPWDVDTEAFF.

This clonotype was seen a few times. The chain joins TRBV7-2 to TRBJ2-7; 10 nucleotides match TRBD2. CDR1 and CDR2 from the germline V gene are SGHTA and FQGNSA. The CDR3 has 13 amino acids. V trimming: 8 bases; J trimming: 4 bases; junction bases outside the gene matches: 5. Here the CDR3 reads CASSVAGGYEQYF. The CDR3 nucleotides read TGTGCCAGCTCCGTAGCGGGAGGTTACGAGCAGTACTTC.

This clonotype was seen once. The CDR3 sequence: CASSPQGAFTDTQYF. DNA of the CDR3: TGTGCCAGCAGTCCTCAGGGGGCCTTCACAGATACGCAGTATTTT. The chain combines TRBV28 with TRBJ2-3, with 8 bases fitting TRBD1. This CDR3 is built from 15 residues. Germline CDR1 is MDHEN and CDR2 is SYDVKM. V shed 5 bases, J shed 2 bases, and the junction held 6 bases outside the gene matches.

V and J are TRBV2 and TRBJ1-1; 7 bases map to TRBD1. From germline, CDR1 is SNHLY and CDR2 FYNNEI. This CDR3 contains 13 residues. The J segment lost 3 bases and the V segment lost 7 bases, leaving 5 bases of the junction unmatched. CDR3 sequence: CASNQQGYTEAFF. Here the CDR3 DNA reads TGTGCCAGCAACCAACAGGGGTACACTGAAGCTTTCTTT.

DNA for the CDR3: TGTGCCAGCTCACTGGAGTATAGCAATCAGCCCCAGCATTTT. Amino acids: CASSLEYSNQPQHF. The J gene is TRBJ1-5, the V gene TRBV18; D unresolved. Germline lookup yields CDR1 KGHSH and CDR2 LQKENI. V was shortened by 4 bases and J by 0 bases, with 7 bases between the two germline ends. The CDR3 is 14 residues long.

The sample holds one count of this clonotype. This chain joins TRBV7-9 and TRBJ2-2; D not certain. Germline V gene data show CDR1 as SEHNR and CDR2 as FQNEAQ (reference sequence). V lost 1 base, J lost 6 bases, and 3 bases lay in between. The CDR3 consists of 12 residues. In DNA form, the CDR3 reads TGTGCCAGCAGCTTAGACGCCGGGGAGCTGTTTTTT. Protein product: CASSLDAGELFF.

Written as DNA, the CDR3 is TGTGCCAGCAGCGTAGAGGAGACTAGCGGCTACGAGCAGTACTTC. It translates to CASSVEETSGYEQYF. The V call is TRBV9, the J call TRBJ2-7; TRBD2 matches at 9 bases. Germline V CDR1 and CDR2: SGDLS, YYNGEE. The CDR3 is 15 amino acids. Unmatched junction bases numbered 4, after V lost 0 bases and J lost 3 bases.

The chain employs TRBV29-1 and TRBJ1-1; perhaps TRBD1 as D (5 bases). Germline V gene data show CDR1 as SQVTM and CDR2 as ANQGSEA. The CDR3 runs 10 residues. V shed 7 bases and J shed 8 bases, with 11 bases lying between them. CDR3: CSAWGGEAFF. CDR3 DNA: TGCAGCGCTTGGGGGGGAGAAGCTTTCTTT.

The chain joins TRBV6-2 or TRBV6-3 to TRBJ2-7; maybe TRBD1 (6 bases). The V end lost 8 bases, the J end lost 5 bases, and 10 bases lay between the germline ends. Germline CDR1 reads MNHEY; CDR2 reads SVGEGT. The CDR3 totals 11 residues. CDR3 sequence reads: CASLQGNEQYF. CDR3 sequence (DNA): TGTGCCAGCTTACAGGGTAACGAGCAGTACTTC.

The V gene is TRBV20-1, the J gene TRBJ2-5; perhaps TRBD1 as D (5 bases). V lost 2 bases to trimming and J lost 4 bases, with 11 bases between them. Germline CDR1 is DFQATT and CDR2 is SNEGSKA (reference sequence). This CDR3 contains 13 residues. The CDR3 is CSARRGIAETQYF. The DNA for the CDR3 is TGCAGTGCTAGAAGGGGAATCGCAGAGACCCAGTACTTC.

This chain links TRBV7-2 with TRBJ2-3, with D perhaps matching TRBD2 (6 bases). The germline gives CDR1 SGHTA, CDR2 FQGNSA. CDR3 length: 16 amino acids. V dropped 4 bases and J dropped 0 bases, with 14 bases sitting between them. In nucleotides, the CDR3 is TGTGCCAGCAGCTCAAGGGCGGGAACTAGCACAGATACGCAGTATTTT. This sequence encodes CASSSRAGTSTDTQYF. The full variable domain, completed using reference TRBV7-2 and TRBJ2-3, is GAGVSQSPSNKVTEKGKDVELRCDPISGHTALYWYRQSLGQGLEFLIYFQGNSAPDKSGLPSDRFSAERTGGSVSTLTIQRTQQEDSAVYLCASSSRAGTSTDTQYFGPGTRLTVL.

This sequence joins TRBV20-1 and TRBJ2-4; the D gene could be TRBD1 or TRBD2 (5 bases each). The germline CDR1 and CDR2 sequences are DFQATT and SNEGSKA (reference sequence). This CDR3 region has 15 residues. V dropped 3 bases and J dropped 6 bases, with 18 bases sitting between them. The CDR3 DNA sequence: TGCAGTGCTAGCGGGGCAAGGGCCGCTTCAAACATTCAGTACTTC. Its protein is CSASGARAASNIQYF.

The chain employs TRBV30 and TRBJ1-4; TRBD1 might be the D (5 bases). The CDR3 covers 15 residues. Germline V gene lookup returns CDR1 GTSNPN and CDR2 SVGIG (reference sequence). Trimming removed 2 bases at V and 4 bases at J, with 14 bases between. The CDR3 spells CAWSREVGGNEKLFF. The CDR3 nucleotides read TGTGCCTGGAGTCGAGAGGTCGGGGGTAATGAAAAACTGTTTTTT.

The chain has TRBV7-6 and TRBJ2-6, with unresolved D. V lost 3 bases to trimming and J lost 4 bases, with 7 bases between them. The CDR3 covers 14 residues. From germline, CDR1 is SGHVS and CDR2 FNYEAQ. The CDR3 is CASSFRAGANVLTF. CDR3 sequence (DNA): TGTGCCAGCAGCTTTAGAGCCGGGGCCAACGTCCTGACTTTC.

This clonotype was detected a few times. The gene calls are TRBV20-1 and TRBJ2-1, with a weak D call TRBD1 (6 bases). Trimming pared 0 bases from V and 4 bases from J, leaving 10 bases between. The CDR3 totals 14 residues. The germline V gene encodes CDR1 DFQATT and CDR2 SNEGSKA (reference sequence). The CDR3 nucleotides are TGCAGTGCTAGAGATTCGGGGACATACAATGAGCAGTTCTTC. Translating gives CSARDSGTYNEQFF.

CDR3 nucleotides: TGTGCCTGGAGTCCTGGACAGCTCTACAATGAGCAGTTCTTC. It encodes CAWSPGQLYNEQFF. The rearrangement links TRBV30 to TRBJ2-1, with a possible D match to TRBD1 (6 bases). CDR1 GTSNPN and CDR2 SVGIG come from the germline V gene (reference sequence). The V and J ends lost 2 bases and 3 bases respectively, with 11 bases between them. The CDR3 has 14 amino acids.

This CDR3 is CASSLTSLGVETQYF. CDR3 sequence (DNA): TGCGCCAGCAGCCTTACTTCGTTAGGTGTGGAGACCCAGTACTTC. The gene calls are TRBV4-1 and TRBJ2-5; D remains unclear. CDR1 and CDR2 from the germline V gene are MGHRA and YSYEKL. Trimming cost V 4 bases and J 5 bases, with 17 bases left between them. This CDR3 is 15 amino acids long.

The J gene is TRBJ2-3, the V gene TRBV18; a possible D gene is TRBD2 (6 bases). This CDR3 has 16 amino acids. Trimming stripped 1 base from V and 1 base from J, with 12 bases between. The germline V gene encodes CDR1 KGHSH and CDR2 LQKENI. The DNA for the CDR3 is TGTGCCAGCTCACCACTGCGGGGAGTGGGCACAGATACGCAGTATTTT. Its translation is CASSPLRGVGTDTQYF. Full variable domain (rest looked up from reference TRBV18 and TRBJ2-3): NAGVMQNPRHLVRRRGQEARLRCSPMKGHSHVYWYRQLPEEGLKFMVYLQKENIIDESGMPKERFSAEFPKEGPSILRIQQVVRGDSAAYFCASSPLRGVGTDTQYFGPGTRLTVL.

This clonotype was found once. The chain has TRBV4-3 and TRBJ1-5, with TRBD1 as a possible D gene (6 bases). CDR3 size: 15 residues. Trimming removed 0 bases from V and 5 bases from J, with 11 bases in between. Looked up from germline, CDR1 is LGHNA and CDR2 is YSLEER. CDR3 DNA: TGCGCCAGCAGCCAAGACAGGGGCAAGGATCAGCCCCAGCATTTT. Its translation is CASSQDRGKDQPQHF.

The V and J genes are TRBV20-1 and TRBJ2-7; D uncertain. Germline loops: CDR1 DFQATT, CDR2 SNEGSKA (reference sequence). The CDR3 consists of 11 residues. With 3 bases removed from V and 9 bases from J, the gap between germline ends came to 12 bases. The CDR3 region is CSASARSGQYF. The CDR3 DNA reads TGCAGTGCTAGCGCCCGTTCTGGGCAGTACTTC.

CDR3 sequence: CSVEDGVQMPEQFF. CDR3 nucleotide sequence: TGCAGCGTTGAAGACGGCGTTCAAATGCCTGAGCAGTTCTTC. This chain links TRBV29-1 with TRBJ2-1; D uncertain. Germline V gene lookup returns CDR1 SQVTM and CDR2 ANQGSEA. The CDR3 contains 14 residues. With 0 bases removed from V and 9 bases from J, the gap between germline ends came to 15 bases.

The chain combines TRBV29-1 with TRBJ1-2; D gene ambiguous. Germline CDR1 and CDR2: SQVTM and ANQGSEA. The length of the CDR3 is 15 residues. The V end was cut by 5 bases, the J end by 5 bases, with 21 bases between. CDR3 in amino acids: CSVRAAKGSEYGYTF. CDR3 DNA: TGCAGCGTTCGTGCCGCGAAGGGCAGTGAATATGGCTACACCTTC.

The CDR3 region has the DNA TGCGCCAGCAGCCAAGCCCCAGTCCCGACTAGCGGCCTAAGCACAGATACGCAGTATTTT. This sequence encodes CASSQAPVPTSGLSTDTQYF. J is TRBJ2-3 and V is TRBV4-3; 9 bases match TRBD2. V lost 1 base and J lost 0; bases outside the gene matches: 14. The CDR3 consists of 20 residues. The germline V gene has CDR1 LGHNA and CDR2 YSLEER.

The chain employs TRBV29-1 and TRBJ2-7; 7 nucleotides align to TRBD1. The trim removed 1 base at V and 9 bases at J, leaving 3 bases unmatched. The CDR3 is 11 amino acids. Germline CDR1 is SQVTM and CDR2 is ANQGSEA. Written as DNA, the CDR3 is TGCAGCGTTGAAGGACAGGGAGTGCAGTACTTC. This translates into CSVEGQGVQYF.

The rearrangement uses TRBV6-2 or TRBV6-3 and TRBJ2-7; D unclear. V lost 10 bases to trimming and J lost 3 bases, with 25 bases between them. The CDR3 has 16 amino acids. The V gene's germline CDR1 is MNHEY and CDR2 SVGEGT. CDR3 region: CATLPLSNSAYYEQYF. The CDR3 DNA reads as TGTGCCACCCTGCCCCTCTCTAACTCCGCCTACTACGAGCAGTACTTC.